This TCR beta chain originates from a study of cytomegalovirus exposure and HLA in healthy donors. It was with 60 Vbeta and 13 Jbeta primers that the PCR ran. Assay used: immunoSEQ multiplex PCR; TCRdb lists only in-frame clones, some missing. The sample shows 90,000 or so clones, approximately 71% of them seen only once. Per germline, CDR1 MNHEY and CDR2 SMNVEV (reference sequence). This CDR3 is built from 14 residues. With 6 bases clipped from V and 10 bases from J, the junction kept 7 bases outside the gene matches. The origin of this receptor is a woman younger than 30 in good health and CMV-seropositive. The rearrangement joins TRBV27 to TRBJ1-6; TRBD1 matches 9 bases. The sequencing input was PBMCs. CDR3 DNA: TGTGCCAGCAGCCTACAGGGGGCTTCGTCACCCCTCCACTTT. This sequence encodes CASSLQGASSPLHF.